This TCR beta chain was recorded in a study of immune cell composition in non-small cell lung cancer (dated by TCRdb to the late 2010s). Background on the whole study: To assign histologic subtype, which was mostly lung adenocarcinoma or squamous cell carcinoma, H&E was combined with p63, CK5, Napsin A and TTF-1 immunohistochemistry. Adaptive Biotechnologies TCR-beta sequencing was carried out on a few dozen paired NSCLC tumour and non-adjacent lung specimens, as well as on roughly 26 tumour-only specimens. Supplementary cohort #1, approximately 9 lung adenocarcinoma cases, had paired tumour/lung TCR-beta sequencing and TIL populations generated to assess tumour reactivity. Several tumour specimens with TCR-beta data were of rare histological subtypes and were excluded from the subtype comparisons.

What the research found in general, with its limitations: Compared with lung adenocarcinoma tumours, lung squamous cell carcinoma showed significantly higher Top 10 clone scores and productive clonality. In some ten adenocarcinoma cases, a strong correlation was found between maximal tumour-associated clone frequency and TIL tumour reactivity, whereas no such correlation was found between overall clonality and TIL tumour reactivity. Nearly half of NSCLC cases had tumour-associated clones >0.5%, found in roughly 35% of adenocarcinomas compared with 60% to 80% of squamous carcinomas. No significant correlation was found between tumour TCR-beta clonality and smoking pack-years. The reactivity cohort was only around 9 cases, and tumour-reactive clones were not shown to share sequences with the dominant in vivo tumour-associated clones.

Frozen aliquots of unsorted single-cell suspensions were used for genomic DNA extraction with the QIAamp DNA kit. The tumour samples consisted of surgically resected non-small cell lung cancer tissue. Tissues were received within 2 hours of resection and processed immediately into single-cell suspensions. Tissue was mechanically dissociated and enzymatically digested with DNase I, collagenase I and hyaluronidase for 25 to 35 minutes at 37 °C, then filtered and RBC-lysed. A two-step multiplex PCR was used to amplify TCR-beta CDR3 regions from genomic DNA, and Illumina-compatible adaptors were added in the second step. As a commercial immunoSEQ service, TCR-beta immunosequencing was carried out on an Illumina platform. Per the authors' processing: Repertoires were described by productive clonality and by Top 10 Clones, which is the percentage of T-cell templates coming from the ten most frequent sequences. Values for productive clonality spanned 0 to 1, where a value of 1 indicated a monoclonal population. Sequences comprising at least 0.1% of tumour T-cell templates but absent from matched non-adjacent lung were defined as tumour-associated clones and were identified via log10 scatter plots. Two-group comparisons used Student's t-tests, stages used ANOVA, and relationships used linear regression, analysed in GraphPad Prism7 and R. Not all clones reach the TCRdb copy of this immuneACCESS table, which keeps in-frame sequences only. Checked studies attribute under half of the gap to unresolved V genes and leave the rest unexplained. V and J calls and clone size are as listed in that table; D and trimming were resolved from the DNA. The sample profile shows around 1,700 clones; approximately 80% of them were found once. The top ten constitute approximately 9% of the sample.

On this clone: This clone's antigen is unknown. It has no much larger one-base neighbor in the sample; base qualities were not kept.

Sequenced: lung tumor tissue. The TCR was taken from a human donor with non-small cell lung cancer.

CDR3 reads: CASSLDAGGYSPLHF. The DNA sequence is given as TGTGCCAGCAGCTTAGACGCAGGCGGCTATTCACCCCTCCACTTT. The chain is encoded by TRBV11-2 joined to TRBJ1-6, with no reliable assignment of the D segment. Deletion took 0 bases off V and 8 bases off J, with a span of 11 bases between the germline ends. The CDR3 contains 15 residues, cysteine and phenylalanine counted. The CDR3 DNA has 45 bases and is translated from base 1. From the germline V gene, CDR1 is SGHAT and CDR2 is FQNNGV.